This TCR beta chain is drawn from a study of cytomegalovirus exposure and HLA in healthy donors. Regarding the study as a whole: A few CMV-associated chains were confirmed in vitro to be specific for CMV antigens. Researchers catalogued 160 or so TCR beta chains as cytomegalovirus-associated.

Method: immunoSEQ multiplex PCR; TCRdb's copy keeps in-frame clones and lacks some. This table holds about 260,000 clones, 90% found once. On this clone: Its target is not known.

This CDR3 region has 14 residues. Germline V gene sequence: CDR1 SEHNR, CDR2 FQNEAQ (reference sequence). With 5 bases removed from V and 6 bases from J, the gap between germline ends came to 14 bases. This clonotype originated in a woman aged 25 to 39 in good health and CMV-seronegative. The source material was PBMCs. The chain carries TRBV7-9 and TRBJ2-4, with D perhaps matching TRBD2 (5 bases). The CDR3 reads CASSALGSGNIQYF. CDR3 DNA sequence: TGTGCCAGCAGCGCCCTAGGAAGCGGAAACATTCAGTACTTC.